These 32 T cell receptor beta chains were sequenced from one sample in a study of a mutant IDH1 vaccine in newly diagnosed glioma. Clones were sequenced by immunoSEQ multiplex PCR, and TCRdb holds only the in-frame ones, with some missing. Of some 33,000 clones detected, roughly 88% appear once; the ten largest clones hold around 2.4%. Time point indicated: week 23, last vaccination. Vaccination comprised doses that each held 300 ug of mutant IDH1 20-mer peptide, plus topical imiquimod. Their antigens are not known. Here the sequenced sample was PBMCs, taken from a glioma patient whose treatment included an IDH1 peptide vaccine. The receptors stem from a middle-aged man with glioma.

V and J are TRBV28 and TRBJ1-1; no reliable D call. V was cut by 9 bases and J by 1 base, with 15 bases left in between. CDR1 is MDHEN, CDR2 SYDVKM, per germline. The CDR3 totals 14 residues. The DNA of the CDR3 is TGTGCCAGTAAGGATTCAATCAGGAACACTGAAGCTTTCTTT. Translated, it gives CASKDSIRNTEAFF. Full variable domain (rest looked up from reference TRBV28 and TRBJ1-1): DVKVTQSSRYLVKRTGEKVFLECVQDMDHENMFWYRQDPGLGLRLIYFSYDVKMKEKGDIPEGYSVSREKKERFSLILESASTNQTSMYLCASKDSIRNTEAFFGQGTRLTVV.

J is TRBJ1-1 and V is TRBV19, with D unresolved. CDR3 length: 12 residues. V lost 1 base to trimming and J lost 5 bases, with 5 bases between them. Germline V lookup: CDR1 LNHDA, CDR2 SQIVND (reference sequence). CDR3 coding DNA: TGTGCCAGTAGTATAGGACTGACTGAAGCTTTCTTT. It specifies CASSIGLTEAFF.

CDR3 residues: CASSLGGSNQPQHF. CDR3 DNA sequence: TGTGCCAGCAGTTTGGGGGGGAGCAATCAGCCCCAGCATTTT. This chain joins TRBV28 and TRBJ1-5, with D tentatively TRBD1 (5 bases). Germline V lookup: CDR1 MDHEN, CDR2 SYDVKM. This CDR3 has 14 amino acids. Trimming pared 3 bases from V and 1 base from J, leaving 7 bases between.

V and J are TRBV2 and TRBJ1-5; D is ambiguous. The V and J ends lost 5 bases and 0 bases respectively, with 11 bases between them. Germline assignment: CDR1 SNHLY and CDR2 FYNNEI. CDR3 length: 15 residues. CDR3 sequence reads: CASSIDNYSNQPQHF. CDR3 sequence (DNA): TGTGCCAGCAGTATCGACAATTATAGCAATCAGCCCCAGCATTTT. Based on the CDR3 plus reference TRBV2 and TRBJ1-5, the full variable domain is EPEVTQTPSHQVTQMGQEVILRCVPISNHLYFYWYRQILGQKVEFLVSFYNNEISEKSEIFDDQFSVERPDGSNFTLKIRSTKLEDSAMYFCASSIDNYSNQPQHFGDGTRLSIL.

This clone has a single count. The chain has TRBV6-5 and TRBJ2-1; TRBD2 might be the D (6 bases). This CDR3 comprises 13 residues. V lost 0 bases to trimming and J lost 15 bases, with 15 bases between them. The germline V gene encodes CDR1 MNHEY and CDR2 SVGAGI. The CDR3 DNA reads as TGTGCCAGCAGTTACTCCGGGAGAGAGGTTTGGTTCTTC. This codes for CASSYSGREVWFF.

The V and J genes are TRBV6-1 and TRBJ1-5; D gene unclear. CDR3 size: 15 residues. The V end was cut by 1 base, the J end by 2 bases, with 9 bases between. Germline V CDR1 and CDR2: MNHNS, SASEGT. The CDR3 spells CASSEGTGGNQPQHF. DNA of the CDR3: TGTGCCAGCAGTGAAGGGACGGGTGGCAATCAGCCCCAGCATTTT.

The chain combines TRBV5-1 with TRBJ2-1; TRBD1 matches 7 bases. This CDR3 contains 16 residues. The germline gives CDR1 SGHRS, CDR2 YFSETQ. Germline trimming cut 4 bases from V and 6 bases from J; bases unmatched to any gene: 13. The CDR3 region is CASSPTGTIYPNEQFF. As DNA, the CDR3 is TGCGCCAGCAGCCCGACAGGGACAATCTATCCCAATGAGCAGTTCTTC.

This chain connects TRBV7-2 to TRBJ1-1; D may be TRBD1 (5 bases). This CDR3 has 14 amino acids. The V gene lost 5 bases and the J gene lost 11 bases, with 21 bases spanning the gap. The germline V gene has CDR1 SGHTA and CDR2 FQGNSA. CDR3 DNA: TGTGCCAGCAGCCCGACGGGTGGCAATGGGGCCGCTTTCTTT. This gives the protein CASSPTGGNGAAFF. The full variable domain, with the rest looked up from reference TRBV7-2 and TRBJ1-1, is GAGVSQSPSNKVTEKGKDVELRCDPISGHTALYWYRQSLGQGLEFLIYFQGNSAPDKSGLPSDRFSAERTGGSVSTLTIQRTQQEDSAVYLCASSPTGGNGAAFFGQGTRLTVV.

The chain combines TRBV14 with TRBJ2-1; TRBD2 agrees at 11 bases. The CDR3 has 15 residues. Trimming at V came to 8 bases and at J to 2 bases, leaving 5 bases not matched to a gene. Germline CDR1 and CDR2: SGHDN and FVKESK. The DNA for the CDR3 is TGTGCCAGCCTTAGCGGGAGGGTCACCTACAATGAGCAGTTCTTC. As protein: CASLSGRVTYNEQFF.

This chain uses TRBV5-1 with TRBJ1-1, with TRBD1 matching over 9 bases. The CDR3 length is 19 residues. Germline V gene lookup returns CDR1 SGHRS and CDR2 YFSETQ. V gave up 3 bases and J gave up 0 bases; unmatched junction bases: 15. The CDR3 bases are TGCGCCAGCAGCTCTGGACAGGGGCCTTTCGAAGGTTTGAACACTGAAGCTTTCTTT. Protein sequence: CASSSGQGPFEGLNTEAFF.

V gene TRBV5-1 combines with J gene TRBJ1-4; 7 bases align to TRBD1. The CDR3 spans 15 residues. Per the germline V gene, CDR1 is SGHRS and CDR2 is YFSETQ. V shed 5 bases and J 2 bases; nucleotides not matched to a gene: 6. This CDR3 reads CASSPTGSTNEKLFF. The DNA of the CDR3 is TGCGCCAGCAGTCCGACAGGGTCTACTAATGAAAAACTGTTTTTT.

The V gene is TRBV27, the J gene TRBJ2-1; 7 bases map to TRBD1. The CDR3 has 14 amino acids. V lost 11 bases and J lost 4; bases outside the gene matches: 11. Per the germline V gene, CDR1 is MNHEY and CDR2 is SMNVEV (reference sequence). Here the CDR3 reads CASNRGPSYNEQFF. In nucleotides, the CDR3 is TGTGCCTCCAACAGGGGCCCCTCTTACAATGAGCAGTTCTTC.

The chain carries TRBV4-3 and TRBJ2-3; D is possibly TRBD1 or TRBD2 (5 bases each). The V gene lost 5 bases and the J gene lost 0 bases, with 12 bases spanning the gap. The germline gives CDR1 LGHNA, CDR2 YSLEER. This CDR3 spans 15 amino acids. The CDR3 nucleotides read TGCGCCAGCAGCTCGGTTGGGGGTAGCACAGATACGCAGTATTTT. This codes for CASSSVGGSTDTQYF.

The chain recombines TRBV4-1 with TRBJ2-2; perhaps TRBD2 as D (5 bases). V dropped 0 bases and J dropped 3 bases, with 8 bases sitting between them. This CDR3 comprises 15 residues. Germline V CDR1 and CDR2: MGHRA, YSYEKL. CDR3 in amino acids: CASSQDGSYTGELFF. Written as DNA, the CDR3 is TGCGCCAGCAGCCAAGATGGGAGCTACACCGGGGAGCTGTTTTTT.

The rearrangement joins TRBV2 to TRBJ2-3; TRBD1 matches at 7 bases. Per the germline V gene, CDR1 is SNHLY and CDR2 is FYNNEI. The CDR3 loop spans 15 amino acids. Trimming removed 3 bases from V and 6 bases from J; junction bases left unmatched: 9. CDR3 region: CASSEGQGVWDTQYF. In DNA, the CDR3 is TGTGCCAGCAGTGAGGGGCAGGGGGTCTGGGATACGCAGTATTTT. The full variable domain, completed using reference TRBV2 and TRBJ2-3, is EPEVTQTPSHQVTQMGQEVILRCVPISNHLYFYWYRQILGQKVEFLVSFYNNEISEKSEIFDDQFSVERPDGSNFTLKIRSTKLEDSAMYFCASSEGQGVWDTQYFGPGTRLTVL.

The V gene is TRBV27, the J gene TRBJ1-4, with 7 nucleotides matching TRBD1. With V trimmed by 5 bases and J by 8 bases, 11 bases remained unmatched. From germline, CDR1 is MNHEY and CDR2 SMNVEV (reference sequence). The CDR3 spans 15 residues. This CDR3 is CASSGTGALREKLFF. The CDR3 coding sequence is TGTGCCAGCAGTGGCACAGGGGCACTGAGGGAAAAACTGTTTTTT.

The V and J genes are TRBV14 and TRBJ1-6; possibly TRBD1 for D (6 bases). CDR3 size: 14 residues. V shed 1 base and J shed 7 bases, with 8 bases lying between them. Looked up from germline, CDR1 is SGHDN and CDR2 is FVKESK. The CDR3 reads CASSQGTVNSPLHF. In DNA form, the CDR3 reads TGTGCCAGCAGCCAAGGGACAGTGAATTCACCCCTCCACTTT.

In this sample, this clone turned up once. This chain links TRBV28 with TRBJ2-6, with 10 bases fitting TRBD2. CDR3 size: 19 residues. V shed 4 bases, J shed 0 bases, and the junction held 9 bases outside the gene matches. Germline CDR1 and CDR2: MDHEN and SYDVKM. The CDR3 here is CASSSLLAGAISGANVLTF. For the CDR3, the DNA is TGTGCCAGCAGTTCTCTTCTAGCGGGAGCGATCTCTGGGGCCAACGTCCTGACTTTC.

This chain uses TRBV4-2 with TRBJ1-4; a weak D match, TRBD1 (6 bases). This CDR3 contains 11 residues. Trimming removed 5 bases at V and 12 bases at J, with 10 bases between. Germline V gives CDR1 LGHNA, CDR2 YNFKEQ. This CDR3 is CASSSYRELFF. The CDR3 DNA sequence: TGTGCCAGCAGCTCCTACAGGGAACTGTTTTTT.

J is TRBJ2-2 and V is TRBV19, with D possibly being TRBD2 (5 bases). The CDR3 spans 14 residues. CDR1 and CDR2 from the germline V gene are LNHDA and SQIVND (reference sequence). V dropped 7 bases and J dropped 4 bases, with 13 bases sitting between them. CDR3 in amino acids: CASMRGHATGELFF. In nucleotides, the CDR3 is TGTGCCAGTATGCGCGGGCATGCCACCGGGGAGCTGTTTTTT.

The rearrangement links TRBV7-9 to TRBJ2-7; 14 nucleotides match TRBD2. V lost 5 bases to trimming and J lost 5 bases; unmatched junction nucleotides: 2. The CDR3 spans 14 residues. Germline V gene sequence: CDR1 SEHNR, CDR2 FQNEAQ (reference sequence). CDR3 in DNA: TGTGCCAGCAGCCCGGGACTAGCGGGAGACGAGCAGTACTTC. This translates into CASSPGLAGDEQYF.

V gene TRBV7-9 combines with J gene TRBJ1-4, with D tentatively TRBD1 (5 bases). CDR1 is SEHNR, CDR2 FQNEAQ, per germline (reference sequence). The V end was cut by 5 bases, the J end by 12 bases, with 19 bases between. The CDR3 has 14 residues. CDR3 residues: CASSPGLGVPELFF. CDR3 in DNA: TGTGCCAGCAGCCCGGGTCTGGGGGTTCCTGAACTGTTTTTT.

This sequence joins TRBV15 and TRBJ2-3; 7 positions agree with TRBD1. With V trimmed by 8 bases and J by 3 bases, 8 bases remained unmatched. Germline V CDR1 and CDR2: LNHNV, YYDKDF (reference sequence). The length of the CDR3 is 14 residues. This CDR3 is CATLPGGITDTQYF. The CDR3 DNA sequence: TGTGCCACCTTACCAGGGGGTATAACAGATACGCAGTATTTT.

This clone was counted a single time. The chain combines TRBV27 with TRBJ2-7; perhaps TRBD2 as D (6 bases). There are 13 residues in the CDR3. Trimming shortened V by 5 bases and J by 1 base, and 9 bases separated the two germline ends. Per germline, CDR1 MNHEY and CDR2 SMNVEV (reference sequence). CDR3 region: CASSRDFSYEQYF. The CDR3 nucleotides are TGTGCCAGCAGTCGGGACTTTTCCTACGAGCAGTACTTC.

The chain has TRBV30 and TRBJ2-2; no firm D call. CDR1 is GTSNPN, CDR2 SVGIG, per germline (reference sequence). With 0 bases removed from V and 2 bases from J, the gap between germline ends came to 1 base. The CDR3 totals 12 residues. The DNA of the CDR3 is TGTGCCTGGAGTGTTAACACCGGGGAGCTGTTTTTT. Its translation: CAWSVNTGELFF.

The chain combines TRBV6-1 with TRBJ1-5, with 7 bases identical to TRBD1. The CDR3 loop spans 15 amino acids. Germline lookup yields CDR1 MNHNS and CDR2 SASEGT. Unmatched junction bases numbered 6, after V lost 0 bases and J lost 7 bases. The CDR3 nucleotides are TGTGCCAGCAGTGAAGCTGAGACAGGGTTACAGCCCCAGCATTTT. Its protein product is CASSEAETGLQPQHF.

The chain joins TRBV6-6 to TRBJ2-5; no reliable D call. The closer fit of TRBJ2-7 to the DNA end suggests the J call may be wrong. Germline CDR1 and CDR2: MNHNY and SVGAGI (reference sequence). There are 16 residues in the CDR3. CDR3 sequence reads: CASSPTPGPNSYEQYF. CDR3 in DNA: TGTGCCAGCAGTCCTACCCCTGGACCGAACTCCTACGAGCAGTACTTC.

The chain links TRBV28 to TRBJ2-7; D is ambiguous. The length of the CDR3 is 15 residues. Deletions cut 5 bases from V and 3 bases from J, with 17 bases between. Germline CDR1 and CDR2: MDHEN and SYDVKM. The CDR3 spells CASSPNKRSIYEQYF. CDR3 DNA: TGTGCCAGCAGTCCTAATAAACGGAGCATCTACGAGCAGTACTTC.

This clone turned up a few times. The rearrangement links TRBV5-4 to TRBJ2-1; TRBD1 might be the D (6 bases). The CDR3 length is 11 residues. CDR1 and CDR2 from the germline V gene are SGHNT and YYREEE (reference sequence). Trimming cost V 5 bases and J 15 bases, with 15 bases left between them. The CDR3, as DNA: TGTGCCAGCAGTTTGAGGGGGACCCTGTTCTTC. This gives the protein CASSLRGTLFF.

The rearrangement joins TRBV2 to TRBJ1-5, with 8 bases aligning to TRBD1. CDR3 size: 15 residues. Germline V gene lookup returns CDR1 SNHLY and CDR2 FYNNEI. V dropped 8 bases and J dropped 2; count of bases not matched to a gene: 8. CDR3 sequence reads: CASETDRGGNQPQHF. DNA for the CDR3: TGTGCCAGCGAGACAGACAGGGGAGGCAATCAGCCCCAGCATTTT. Full variable domain (outside the CDR3, taken from reference TRBV2 and TRBJ1-5): EPEVTQTPSHQVTQMGQEVILRCVPISNHLYFYWYRQILGQKVEFLVSFYNNEISEKSEIFDDQFSVERPDGSNFTLKIRSTKLEDSAMYFCASETDRGGNQPQHFGDGTRLSIL.

The rearrangement links TRBV6-5 to TRBJ2-1; D call uncertain. Germline CDR1 reads MNHEY; CDR2 reads SVGAGI. The CDR3 runs 14 residues. Trimming took 6 bases from V and 7 from J, leaving 16 bases between them. CDR3 nucleotides: TGTGCCAGCAGCCCCTCCCGGCTTGTGAATGAGCAGTTCTTC. It specifies CASSPSRLVNEQFF.

The chain carries TRBV5-8 and TRBJ2-1; the D is unclear. The CDR3 length is 11 residues. V was shortened by 0 bases and J by 10 bases, with 5 bases between the two germline ends. Germline V CDR1 and CDR2: SGHTS, YDEGEE. The CDR3 spells CASSLAPEQFF. In DNA, the CDR3 is TGTGCCAGCAGCTTGGCCCCCGAGCAGTTCTTC.